Presented here are 32 T cell receptor beta chains from one specimen sequenced in a study of blood T cell repertoires in COVID-19 (dated by TCRdb to about 2020). Library preparation used the immunoSEQ multiplex PCR assay. In its TCRdb copy, this immuneACCESS table keeps in-frame sequences only and misses some clones. Where compared with another copy, unresolved V genes explain less than half of these, and the others have no known cause. Within this sample are just over 300,000 clones, with 85% to 90% of them counted one time only. The top ten constitute 1.5% to 2% of the sample. The sequencing input was peripheral blood. Receptors were obtained from a woman between 25 and 40 years old with COVID-19, enrolled during active disease.

V and J are TRBV29-1 and TRBJ1-1; D uncertain. The V gene's germline CDR1 is SQVTM and CDR2 ANQGSEA. V dropped 7 bases and J dropped 4 bases, with 13 bases sitting between them. The CDR3 length is 12 residues. CDR3 protein: CSAREGSTEAFF. Here the CDR3 DNA reads TGCAGCGCCCGAGAGGGTTCCACTGAAGCTTTCTTT.

A word on this clone: The junction shows a germline mismatch at one end, possibly a read error. The chain links TRBV19 to TRBJ1-1, with D perhaps matching TRBD1 (5 bases). The CDR3 length is 13 residues. Germline V gene data show CDR1 as LNHDA and CDR2 as SQIVND (reference sequence). This chain's CDR3 is CASSNIGATEASF. Here the CDR3 DNA reads TGTGCCAGTAGTAATATAGGGGCCACTGAAGCTTCCTTT.

The CDR3: CASHRWGSPQPQHF. The DNA of the CDR3 is TGTGCCAGCCACAGGTGGGGTAGTCCACAGCCCCAGCATTTT. The genes are TRBV6-5 and TRBJ1-5; possible D gene TRBD1, 5 bases. V gave up 8 bases and J gave up 7 bases, with 18 bases separating them. CDR1 and CDR2 (germline): MNHEY, SVGAGI. This CDR3 contains 14 residues.

This rearrangement joins TRBV6-6 to TRBJ1-5; TRBD1 matches at 7 bases. The length of the CDR3 is 13 residues. Losses at the gene ends were 5 bases for V and 6 bases for J; bases not matched to a gene: 4. The germline CDR1 and CDR2 sequences are MNHNY and SVGAGI (reference sequence). CDR3 residues: CASSATGVQPQHF. DNA of the CDR3: TGTGCCAGCAGTGCAACAGGGGTTCAGCCCCAGCATTTT.

V and J are TRBV6-5 and TRBJ1-3; D is uncertain. The V gene's germline CDR1 is MNHEY and CDR2 SVGAGI. V was clipped by 0 bases and J by 3 bases, with 12 bases between them. The CDR3 extends over 16 amino acids. The DNA for the CDR3 is TGTGCCAGCAGTTACTCGAAACAGCACTTTGGAAACACCATATATTTT. This encodes CASSYSKQHFGNTIYF.

J is TRBJ1-1 and V is TRBV6-6; TRBD1 might be the D (6 bases). This CDR3 region has 13 residues. The ends were cut back, 6 bases at V and 2 bases at J, with 10 bases in the middle. In germline, CDR1 is MNHNY, CDR2 SVGAGI (reference sequence). The CDR3 region has the DNA TGTGCCAGCAGCGACAGGATCAACACTGAAGCTTTCTTT. Amino acid sequence: CASSDRINTEAFF.

Only a few counts were recorded for this clone. The chain links TRBV5-1 to TRBJ2-1; D might be TRBD1 (6 bases). Germline V gene data show CDR1 as SGHRS and CDR2 as YFSETQ. Trimming cost V 3 bases and J 3 bases, with 13 bases left between them. There are 15 residues in the CDR3. Here the CDR3 reads CASSSRTEHYNEQFF. The CDR3 DNA is TGCGCCAGCAGCTCCCGGACAGAGCACTACAATGAGCAGTTCTTC.

V usage is TRBV4-1 and J usage is TRBJ1-1, with TRBD1 as a possible D gene (5 bases). The CDR3 covers 17 residues. V lost 0 bases and J 1 base, leaving 15 bases between the germline ends. Looked up from germline, CDR1 is MGHRA and CDR2 is YSYEKL. The CDR3 here is CASSQDWVDRKNTEAFF. CDR3 coding DNA: TGCGCCAGCAGCCAAGATTGGGTCGACAGAAAGAACACTGAAGCTTTCTTT.

The rearrangement links TRBV4-3 to TRBJ1-1; a possible D gene is TRBD1 (6 bases). This CDR3 contains 14 residues. Germline V lookup: CDR1 LGHNA, CDR2 YSLEER. V lost 2 bases to trimming and J lost 7 bases, with 14 bases between them. CDR3 protein: CASSQYQGFSEAFF. In nucleotides, the CDR3 is TGCGCCAGCAGCCAATACCAGGGGTTCAGTGAAGCTTTCTTT.

The chain recombines TRBV5-1 with TRBJ1-2; D is possibly TRBD1 (6 bases). Between the trimmed V and J ends, which lost 4 bases and 2 bases, there was a span of 15 bases. The CDR3 runs to 15 residues. Germline V lookup: CDR1 SGHRS, CDR2 YFSETQ. The CDR3 bases are TGCGCCAGCAGCATAGGACAGCAGGGAAACTATGGCTACACCTTC. This sequence encodes CASSIGQQGNYGYTF.

The gene calls are TRBV6-6 and TRBJ1-3, with TRBD1 matching over 7 bases. The V gene's germline CDR1 is MNHNY and CDR2 SVGAGI (reference sequence). The CDR3 loop spans 15 amino acids. V trimming: 6 bases; J trimming: 0 bases; junction bases outside the gene matches: 5. CDR3 amino acids: CASRPTGVSGNTIYF. CDR3 DNA: TGTGCCAGCAGACCTACAGGGGTCTCTGGAAACACCATATATTTT.

The chain employs TRBV7-3 and TRBJ2-7; 7 positions match TRBD2. The CDR3 runs 15 residues. Germline V gene data show CDR1 as SGHTA and CDR2 as FQGTGA. V shed 0 bases and J 3 bases; nucleotides not matched to a gene: 5. The CDR3 coding sequence is TGTGCCAGCAGCTTAACGGGGGGGTTAAACTACGAGCAGTACTTC. It codes for CASSLTGGLNYEQYF.

This rearrangement joins TRBV11-2 to TRBJ2-5; D is unresolved. The germline V gene has CDR1 SGHAT and CDR2 FQNNGV. The CDR3 runs 13 residues. The germline V and J ends were trimmed by 6 bases and 1 base, with 9 bases remaining between them. The CDR3 sequence is CASRRLSQETQYF. CDR3 DNA: TGTGCCAGCAGACGGTTATCCCAAGAGACCCAGTACTTC.

The rearrangement links TRBV6-1 to TRBJ1-3; D unclear. Trimming stripped 1 base from V and 0 bases from J, with 10 bases between. Germline V CDR1 and CDR2: MNHNS, SASEGT. This CDR3 is built from 16 residues. The CDR3 protein is CASSEVPVYSGNTIYF. In nucleotides, the CDR3 is TGTGCCAGCAGTGAAGTCCCGGTTTACTCTGGAAACACCATATATTTT.

V usage is TRBV19 and J usage is TRBJ2-7; TRBD1 matches at 8 bases. There are 14 residues in the CDR3. The V gene end was trimmed by 5 bases and the J gene end by 2 bases; junction bases not matched to a gene: 5. Germline CDR1 is LNHDA and CDR2 is SQIVND (reference sequence). The CDR3 bases are TGTGCCAGTAGTCCCGGGACAGGCCCCTACGAGCAGTACTTC. It is translated as CASSPGTGPYEQYF.

V is TRBV5-4 and J is TRBJ1-4, with 9 bases aligning to TRBD1. The J segment lost 0 bases and the V segment lost 4 bases, leaving 1 base of the junction unmatched. Per the germline V gene, CDR1 is SGHNT and CDR2 is YYREEE (reference sequence). The CDR3 consists of 15 residues. CDR3: CASSGTGTTNEKLFF. CDR3 DNA sequence: TGTGCCAGCAGCGGGACAGGGACAACTAATGAAAAACTGTTTTTT.

The rearrangement joins TRBV4-2 to TRBJ2-3; tentative D call: TRBD2 (5 bases). The germline V gene encodes CDR1 LGHNA and CDR2 YNFKEQ. V lost 1 base and J 6 bases, leaving 20 bases between the germline ends. The CDR3 runs to 17 residues. Here the CDR3 reads CASSQGVSARQRDTQYF. The CDR3 DNA is TGTGCCAGCAGCCAAGGAGTTAGCGCAAGACAACGTGATACGCAGTATTTT.

The chain recombines TRBV19 with TRBJ2-2, with D possibly TRBD2 on 6 matching bases. Trimming took off 4 bases at V and 6 bases at J, with 18 bases between the two ends. The CDR3 has 16 residues. Germline V CDR1 and CDR2: LNHDA, SQIVND (reference sequence). DNA for the CDR3: TGTGCCAGTAGTACCCCTGCTGGAGGGCCGCCCGGGGAGCTGTTTTTT. Translated, it gives CASSTPAGGPPGELFF. Variable domain in full (rest from reference TRBV19 and TRBJ2-2): DGGITQSPKYLFRKEGQNVTLSCEQNLNHDAMYWYRQDPGQGLRLIYYSQIVNDFQKGDIAEGYSVSREKKESFPLTVTSAQKNPTAFYLCASSTPAGGPPGELFFGEGSRLTVL.

The rearrangement joins TRBV2 to TRBJ2-1, with 14 bases fitting TRBD2. CDR3 length: 16 residues. V trimming: 6 bases; J trimming: 5 bases; junction bases outside the gene matches: 6. Germline V lookup: CDR1 SNHLY, CDR2 FYNNEI. For the CDR3, the DNA is TGTGCCAGCAGCCGACTAGCGGGGGGGGTCAACAATGAGCAGTTCTTC. As protein: CASSRLAGGVNNEQFF.

This clone appeared once. The J gene is TRBJ1-1, the V gene TRBV5-1; the match to TRBD1 covers 7 bases. The J segment lost 1 base and the V segment lost 0 bases, leaving 12 bases of the junction unmatched. The CDR3 totals 18 residues. From germline, CDR1 is SGHRS and CDR2 YFSETQ. The CDR3 spells CASSLVLRYRGSNTEAFF. CDR3 sequence (DNA): TGCGCCAGCAGCTTGGTCCTGCGATACAGGGGATCGAACACTGAAGCTTTCTTT.

V and J are TRBV6-5 and TRBJ1-3; D gene unclear. Germline V lookup: CDR1 MNHEY, CDR2 SVGAGI. CDR3 length: 15 amino acids. V gave up 0 bases and J gave up 2 bases, with 8 bases separating them. Here the CDR3 reads CASSYSRVAGNTIYF. Here the CDR3 DNA reads TGTGCCAGCAGTTACTCCCGGGTTGCTGGAAACACCATATATTTT.

The CDR3 DNA sequence: TGTGCCAGCAGGGCACAGGGGACTGAAGCTTTCTTT. Its translation is CASRAQGTEAFF. V is TRBV27 and J is TRBJ1-1, with 7 bases aligning to TRBD1. Unmatched junction bases numbered 3, after V lost 6 bases and J lost 5 bases. CDR1 MNHEY and CDR2 SMNVEV come from the germline V gene (reference sequence). The CDR3 runs to 12 residues.

This chain joins TRBV6-5 and TRBJ2-7; D perhaps matches TRBD2 (6 bases). With 7 bases removed from V and 5 bases from J, the gap between germline ends came to 18 bases. Germline V gives CDR1 MNHEY, CDR2 SVGAGI. The CDR3 contains 14 residues. CDR3 DNA: TGTGCCAGCAAACCCACGGGGGTCGGGGACGAGCAGTACTTC. Translation: CASKPTGVGDEQYF.

The J gene is TRBJ2-5, the V gene TRBV9; 11 bases map to TRBD2. The CDR3 contains 16 residues. Losses at the gene ends were 4 bases for V and 3 bases for J; bases not matched to a gene: 8. CDR1 is SGDLS, CDR2 YYNGEE, per germline. CDR3 nucleotides: TGTGCCAGCAGCTCCCTAGCGGGGGGCCCCGAAGAGACCCAGTACTTC. The encoded protein is CASSSLAGGPEETQYF.

J is TRBJ2-5 and V is TRBV5-1; a possible D gene is TRBD2 (6 bases). Per the germline V gene, CDR1 is SGHRS and CDR2 is YFSETQ. V was shortened by 0 bases and J by 0 bases, with 21 bases between the two germline ends. This CDR3 has 19 residues. This CDR3 reads CASSLGVGGSAGYQETQYF. For the CDR3, the DNA is TGCGCCAGCAGCTTGGGAGTTGGGGGGTCGGCGGGGTACCAAGAGACCCAGTACTTC. The variable domain in full, completed from reference TRBV5-1 and TRBJ2-5, reads KAGVTQTPRYLIKTRGQQVTLSCSPISGHRSVSWYQQTPGQGLQFLFEYFSETQRNKGNFPGRFSGRQFSNSRSEMNVSTLELGDSALYLCASSLGVGGSAGYQETQYFGPGTRLLVL.

The chain employs TRBV2 and TRBJ2-5; D gene ambiguous. Germline V CDR1 and CDR2: SNHLY, FYNNEI. The V end was cut by 10 bases, the J end by 5 bases, with 8 bases between. The CDR3 runs to 10 residues. The CDR3 DNA reads TGTGCCACCTTTAGCGAGACCCAGTACTTC. As protein: CATFSETQYF.

The chain combines TRBV6-5 with TRBJ2-3; tentative D call: TRBD1 (5 bases). V was pared by 6 bases and J by 4 bases, with 14 bases between. The CDR3 covers 14 residues. Germline V gene sequence: CDR1 MNHEY, CDR2 SVGAGI. CDR3 sequence: CASSSRSGSDTQYF. In DNA, the CDR3 is TGTGCCAGCAGCTCCCGGTCAGGGTCAGATACGCAGTATTTT.

This chain links TRBV18 with TRBJ2-3; 10 bases are a match to TRBD2. Germline CDR1 KGHSH, CDR2 LQKENI. CDR3 length equals 14 residues. J gave up 4 bases and V 3 bases, and 1 base lay outside the gene matches. Here the CDR3 DNA reads TGTGCCAGCTCACCTAGCGGGGGGCCAGATACGCAGTATTTT. Protein sequence: CASSPSGGPDTQYF.

This chain connects TRBV7-9 to TRBJ2-1; TRBD2 might be the D (5 bases). CDR1 is SEHNR and CDR2 is FQNEAQ in the germline V gene (reference sequence). CDR3 length: 11 amino acids. Trimming took off 5 bases at V and 12 bases at J, with 11 bases between the two ends. The chain's CDR3 is CASSVLGAQFF. In DNA, the CDR3 is TGTGCCAGCAGCGTACTAGGCGCGCAGTTCTTC.

The chain carries TRBV4-2 and TRBJ2-6, with TRBD1 matching 7 bases. The CDR3 extends over 17 amino acids. With V trimmed by 2 bases and J by 2 bases, 6 bases remained unmatched. Germline loops: CDR1 LGHNA, CDR2 YNFKEQ. CDR3 DNA sequence: TGTGCCAGCAGCCAACAAACAGGGACAGCTGGGGCCAACGTCCTGACTTTC. It codes for CASSQQTGTAGANVLTF.

The CDR3 DNA is TGTGCCAGCAGCCAGACAGGGGGTTCTGAAGCTTTCTTT. Translating it yields CASSQTGGSEAFF. V usage is TRBV3-1 (or the pseudogene TRBV3-2) and J usage is TRBJ1-1; TRBD1 aligns across 9 bases. V dropped 3 bases and J dropped 6; count of bases not matched to a gene: 2. Germline V lookup: CDR1 LGHDT, CDR2 YNNKEL (reference sequence). The CDR3 contains 13 residues.

This clone was counted a single time. The chain has TRBV5-6 and TRBJ2-7; D gene unclear. Germline V gene sequence: CDR1 SGHDT, CDR2 YYEEEE. The V gene lost 4 bases and the J gene lost 3 bases, with 20 bases spanning the gap. This CDR3 is 16 amino acids long. The CDR3 is CASSVWAPSSIYEQYF. The DNA of the CDR3 is TGTGCCAGCAGCGTCTGGGCCCCGTCGTCTATCTACGAGCAGTACTTC. Using reference TRBV5-6 and TRBJ2-7 for the parts outside the CDR3, the full variable domain is DAGVTQSPTHLIKTRGQQVTLRCSPKSGHDTVSWYQQALGQGPQFIFQYYEEEERQRGNFPDRFSGHQFPNYSSELNVNALLLGDSALYLCASSVWAPSSIYEQYFGPGTRLTVT.